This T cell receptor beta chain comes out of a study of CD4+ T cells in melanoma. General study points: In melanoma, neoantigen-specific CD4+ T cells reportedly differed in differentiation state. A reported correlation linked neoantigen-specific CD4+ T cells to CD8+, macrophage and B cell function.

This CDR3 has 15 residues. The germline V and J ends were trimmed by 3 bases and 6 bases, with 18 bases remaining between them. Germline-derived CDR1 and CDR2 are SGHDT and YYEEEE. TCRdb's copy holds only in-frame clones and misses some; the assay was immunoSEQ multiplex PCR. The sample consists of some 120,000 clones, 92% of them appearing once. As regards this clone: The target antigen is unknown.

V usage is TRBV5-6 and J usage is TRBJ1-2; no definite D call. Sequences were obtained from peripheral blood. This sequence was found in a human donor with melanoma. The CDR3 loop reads CASSSSEEGRNGYTF. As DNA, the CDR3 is TGTGCCAGCAGCTCCTCTGAGGAGGGTCGGAATGGCTACACCTTC.